Listed here are 3 T cell receptor beta chains from one sample, sequenced in a study of T cells in Graves' hyperthyroidism and ophthalmopathy (dated by TCRdb to about 2019). The library was obtained by multiplex PCR. The sample was run on an Illumina HiSeq 2000. Amplification of TCR beta CDR3 regions was carried out from RNA transcripts. A first-round RT-PCR of the TCR CDR3 used the HTBI primer set with the Qiagen OneStep RT-PCR kit. TCRdb took the public reads, trimmed them with fastp at Q25, ran MiXCR for clone calling and kept in-frame beta chains. Every CDR3 protein is listed once, alongside the most common genes and DNA of its rows. The sample table records 300,000 to 350,000 distinct CDR3 sequences; 15% to 20% of these occur just once. Around 50% of the sample is taken by the ten largest. The sample comprised blood. The receptors derive from a woman aged 45-65 years with Graves' hyperthyroidism.

This clonotype has just a few counts. The genes are TRBV20-1 and TRBJ2-3, with a tentative D call TRBD2 (5 bases). V lost 1 base to trimming and J lost 2 bases, with 7 bases between them. The CDR3 spans 13 residues. Germline loops: CDR1 DFQATT, CDR2 SNEGSKA (reference sequence). The CDR3 bases are TGCAGTGCTAGAGTGACTAACACAGATACGCAGTATTTT. Translated, it gives CSARVTNTDTQYF.

The chain uses TRBV5-1 and TRBJ2-2, with D possibly TRBD1 on 5 matching bases. Between the trimmed V and J ends, which lost 4 bases and 5 bases, there was a span of 9 bases. The CDR3 consists of 13 residues. The germline V gene encodes CDR1 SGHRS and CDR2 YFSETQ. The CDR3 sequence: CASSRAGTGELFF. Here the CDR3 DNA reads TGCGCCAGCAGCCGCGCAGGGACCGGGGAGCTGTTTTTT.

The table lists this clonotype with many counts. This chain uses TRBV3-1 with TRBJ1-1, with a tentative D call TRBD1 (6 bases). The CDR3 loop spans 15 amino acids. In germline, CDR1 is LGHDT, CDR2 YNNKEL (reference sequence). V was pared by 0 bases and J by 2 bases, with 10 bases between. The DNA of the CDR3 is TGTGCCAGCAGCCAAGAACAGGGTAGCAACACTGAAGCTTTCTTT. It yields the protein CASSQEQGSNTEAFF.